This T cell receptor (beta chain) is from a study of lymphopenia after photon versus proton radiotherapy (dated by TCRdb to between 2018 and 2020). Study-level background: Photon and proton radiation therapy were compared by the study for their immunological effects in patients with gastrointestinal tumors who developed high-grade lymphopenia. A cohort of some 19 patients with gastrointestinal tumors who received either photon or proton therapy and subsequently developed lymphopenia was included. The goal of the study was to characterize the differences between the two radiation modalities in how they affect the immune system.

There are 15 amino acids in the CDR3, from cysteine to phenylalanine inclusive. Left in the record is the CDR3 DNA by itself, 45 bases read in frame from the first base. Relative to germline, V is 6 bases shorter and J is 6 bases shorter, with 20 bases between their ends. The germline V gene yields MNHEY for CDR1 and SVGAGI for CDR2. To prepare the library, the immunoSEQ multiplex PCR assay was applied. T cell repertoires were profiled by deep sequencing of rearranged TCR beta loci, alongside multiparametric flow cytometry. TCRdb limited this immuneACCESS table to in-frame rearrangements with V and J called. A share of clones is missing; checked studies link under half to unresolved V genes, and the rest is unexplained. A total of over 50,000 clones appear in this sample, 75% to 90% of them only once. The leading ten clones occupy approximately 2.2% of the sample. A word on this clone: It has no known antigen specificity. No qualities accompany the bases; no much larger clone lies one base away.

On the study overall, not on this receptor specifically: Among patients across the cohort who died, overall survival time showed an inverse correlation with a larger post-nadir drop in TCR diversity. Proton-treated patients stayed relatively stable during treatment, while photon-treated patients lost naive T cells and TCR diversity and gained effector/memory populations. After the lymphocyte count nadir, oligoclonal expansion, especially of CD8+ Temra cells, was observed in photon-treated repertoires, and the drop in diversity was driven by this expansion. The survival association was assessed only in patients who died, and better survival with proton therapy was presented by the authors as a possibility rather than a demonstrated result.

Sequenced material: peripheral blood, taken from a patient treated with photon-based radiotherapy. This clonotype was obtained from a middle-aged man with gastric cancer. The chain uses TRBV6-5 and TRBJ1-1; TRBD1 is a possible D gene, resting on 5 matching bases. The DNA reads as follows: TGTGCCAGCAGATCCGGGGCTAAAGGAAGCTCTGAAGCTTTCTTT. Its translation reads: CASRSGAKGSSEAFF.